The TCR beta chain under discussion was sequenced for a study of Ad26.COV2.S vaccination and SARS-CoV-2 variants. Notes on the study in general: While placebo recipients had lower spike-specific TCR breadth, vaccine recipients had more.

On this clone itself: Its matching antigen is unknown.

V trimming: 4 bases; J trimming: 2 bases; junction bases outside the gene matches: 4. In germline, CDR1 is MNHEY, CDR2 SMNVEV (reference sequence). CDR3 length: 16 amino acids. As to treatment: roughly 19 received Ad26.COV2.S at low or high dose, single or two shots; 5 received placebo; per-sample allocation not given. Sampling was done on day 63 after the first vaccine or placebo injection. This table comes from immunoSEQ multiplex PCR, and its TCRdb copy is limited to in-frame clones, with some not included. The sample consists of about 400,000 clones, around nine tenths of them appearing once. This receptor was identified in a person aged 18-65 years who received the Ad26.COV2.S COVID-19 vaccine or a placebo. The sample in question was peripheral blood, obtained in a trial of Ad26.COV2.S vaccine versus placebo. This rearrangement joins TRBV27 to TRBJ1-6; 8 bases are shared with TRBD1. CDR3 sequence: CASSWTGNTYNSPLHF. The CDR3 nucleotides read TGTGCCAGCAGTTGGACAGGGAACACCTATAATTCACCCCTCCACTTT.